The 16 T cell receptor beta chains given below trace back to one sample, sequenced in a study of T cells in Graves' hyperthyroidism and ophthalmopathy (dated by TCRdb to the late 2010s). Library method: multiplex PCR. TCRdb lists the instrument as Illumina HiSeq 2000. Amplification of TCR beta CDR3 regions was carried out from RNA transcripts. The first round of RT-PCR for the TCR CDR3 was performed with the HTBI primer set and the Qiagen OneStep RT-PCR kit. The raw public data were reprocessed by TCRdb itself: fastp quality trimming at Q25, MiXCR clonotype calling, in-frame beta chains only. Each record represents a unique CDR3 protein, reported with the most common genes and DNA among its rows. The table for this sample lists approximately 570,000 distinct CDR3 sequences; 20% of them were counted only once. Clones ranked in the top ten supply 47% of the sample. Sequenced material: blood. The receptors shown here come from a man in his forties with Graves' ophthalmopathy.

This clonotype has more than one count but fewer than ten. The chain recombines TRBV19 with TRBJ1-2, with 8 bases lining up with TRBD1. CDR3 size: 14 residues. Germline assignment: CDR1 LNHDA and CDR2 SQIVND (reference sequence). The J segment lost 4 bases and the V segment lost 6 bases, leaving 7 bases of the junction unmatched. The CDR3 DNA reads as TGTGCCAGTAGAGCAGGGGGCGCGGGCTATGGCTACACCTTC. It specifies CASRAGGAGYGYTF.

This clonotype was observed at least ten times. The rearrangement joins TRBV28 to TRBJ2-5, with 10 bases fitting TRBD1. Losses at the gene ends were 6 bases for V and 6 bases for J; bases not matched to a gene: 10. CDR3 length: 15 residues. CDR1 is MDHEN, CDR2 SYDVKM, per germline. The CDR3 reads CASSPGDRGLKTQYF. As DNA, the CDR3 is TGTGCCAGCAGCCCGGGGGACAGGGGTCTAAAGACCCAGTACTTC.

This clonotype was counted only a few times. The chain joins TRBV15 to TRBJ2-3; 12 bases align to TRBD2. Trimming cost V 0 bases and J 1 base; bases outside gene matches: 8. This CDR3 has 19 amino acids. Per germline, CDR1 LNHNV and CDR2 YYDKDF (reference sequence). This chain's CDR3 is CATSRDSSGRAFGTDTQYF. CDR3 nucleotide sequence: TGTGCCACCAGCAGAGATTCTAGCGGGAGGGCCTTTGGCACAGATACGCAGTATTTT.

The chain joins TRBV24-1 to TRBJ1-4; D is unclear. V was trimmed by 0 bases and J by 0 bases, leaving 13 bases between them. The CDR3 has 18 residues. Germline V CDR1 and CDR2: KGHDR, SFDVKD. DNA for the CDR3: TGTGCCACCAGTGATTTGGATGGGAACGGCGCAACTAATGAAAAACTGTTTTTT. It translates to CATSDLDGNGATNEKLFF.

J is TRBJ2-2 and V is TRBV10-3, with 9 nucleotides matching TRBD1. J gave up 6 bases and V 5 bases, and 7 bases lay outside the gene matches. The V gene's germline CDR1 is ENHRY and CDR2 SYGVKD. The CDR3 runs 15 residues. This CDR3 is CAISQDRGKPGELFF. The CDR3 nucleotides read TGTGCCATCAGTCAGGACAGGGGCAAGCCCGGGGAGCTGTTTTTT.

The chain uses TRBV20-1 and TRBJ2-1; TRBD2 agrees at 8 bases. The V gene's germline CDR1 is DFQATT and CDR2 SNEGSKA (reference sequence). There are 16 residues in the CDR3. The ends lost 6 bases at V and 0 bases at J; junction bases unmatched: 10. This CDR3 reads CSAMEGSGSSYNEQFF. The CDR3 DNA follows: TGCAGTGCAATGGAGGGAAGCGGGAGCTCCTACAATGAGCAGTTCTTC.

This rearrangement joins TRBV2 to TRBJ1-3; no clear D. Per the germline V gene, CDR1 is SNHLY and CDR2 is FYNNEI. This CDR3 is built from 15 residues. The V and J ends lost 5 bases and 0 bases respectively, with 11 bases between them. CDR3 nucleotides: TGTGCCAGCAGTCTTGACCGCTTCTCTGGAAACACCATATATTTT. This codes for CASSLDRFSGNTIYF.

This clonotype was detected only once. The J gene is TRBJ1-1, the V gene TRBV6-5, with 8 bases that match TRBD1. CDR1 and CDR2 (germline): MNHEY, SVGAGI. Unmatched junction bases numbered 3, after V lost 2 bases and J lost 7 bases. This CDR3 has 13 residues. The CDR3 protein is CASSYAGTGEAFF. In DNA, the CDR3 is TGTGCCAGCAGTTACGCAGGGACAGGTGAAGCTTTCTTT.

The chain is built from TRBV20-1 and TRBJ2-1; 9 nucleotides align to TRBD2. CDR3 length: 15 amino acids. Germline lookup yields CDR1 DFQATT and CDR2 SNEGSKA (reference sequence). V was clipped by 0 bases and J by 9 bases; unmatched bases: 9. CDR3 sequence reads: CSARDGGRAGIEQFF. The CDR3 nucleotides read TGCAGTGCTAGAGATGGCGGGAGGGCCGGTATTGAGCAGTTCTTC.

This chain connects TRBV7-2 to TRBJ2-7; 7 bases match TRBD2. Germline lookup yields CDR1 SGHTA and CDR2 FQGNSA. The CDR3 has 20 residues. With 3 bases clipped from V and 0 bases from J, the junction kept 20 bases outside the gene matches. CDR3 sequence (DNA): TGTGCCAGCAGCTTGCGAAGCGGGGCCACCAGGCACCGAAGCTCCTACGAGCAGTACTTC. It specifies CASSLRSGATRHRSSYEQYF. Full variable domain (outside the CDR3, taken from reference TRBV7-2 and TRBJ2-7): GAGVSQSPSNKVTEKGKDVELRCDPISGHTALYWYRQSLGQGLEFLIYFQGNSAPDKSGLPSDRFSAERTGGSVSTLTIQRTQQEDSAVYLCASSLRSGATRHRSSYEQYFGPGTRLTVT.

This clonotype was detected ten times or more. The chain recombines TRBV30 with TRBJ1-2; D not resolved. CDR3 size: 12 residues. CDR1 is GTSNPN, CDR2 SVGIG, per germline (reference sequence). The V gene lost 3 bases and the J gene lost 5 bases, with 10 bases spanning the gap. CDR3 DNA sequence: TGTGCCTGGAGCTCGGGATTGTATGGCTACACCTTC. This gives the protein CAWSSGLYGYTF.

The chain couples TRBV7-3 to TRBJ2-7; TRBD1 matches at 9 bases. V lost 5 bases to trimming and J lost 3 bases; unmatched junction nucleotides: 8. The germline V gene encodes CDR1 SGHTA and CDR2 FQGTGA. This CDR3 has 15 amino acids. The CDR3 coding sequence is TGTGCCAGCAGCGTGGGACAGGGTGGGTTCTACGAGCAGTACTTC. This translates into CASSVGQGGFYEQYF.

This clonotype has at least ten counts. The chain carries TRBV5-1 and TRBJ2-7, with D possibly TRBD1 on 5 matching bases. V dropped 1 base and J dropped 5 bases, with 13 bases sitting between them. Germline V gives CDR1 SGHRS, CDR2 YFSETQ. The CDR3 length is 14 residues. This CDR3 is CASSLSAGSDEQYF. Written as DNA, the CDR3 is TGCGCCAGCAGCTTGTCGGCAGGGTCGGACGAGCAGTACTTC.

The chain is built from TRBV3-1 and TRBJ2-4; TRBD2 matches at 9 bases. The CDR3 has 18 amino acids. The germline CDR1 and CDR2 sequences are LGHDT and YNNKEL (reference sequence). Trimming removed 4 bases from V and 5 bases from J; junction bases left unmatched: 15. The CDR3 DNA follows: TGTGCCAGCAGCCCCTCCAGCGGGAGGTACAGTAACGAAAACATTCAGTACTTC. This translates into CASSPSSGRYSNENIQYF.

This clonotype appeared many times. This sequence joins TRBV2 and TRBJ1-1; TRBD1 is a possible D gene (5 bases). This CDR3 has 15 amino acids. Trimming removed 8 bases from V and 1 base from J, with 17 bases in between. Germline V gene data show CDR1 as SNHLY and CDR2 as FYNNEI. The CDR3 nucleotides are TGTGCCAGCGCAACGGAAGCAGGGCCGAACACTGAAGCTTTCTTT. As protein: CASATEAGPNTEAFF. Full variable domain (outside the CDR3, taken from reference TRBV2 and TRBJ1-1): EPEVTQTPSHQVTQMGQEVILRCVPISNHLYFYWYRQILGQKVEFLVSFYNNEISEKSEIFDDQFSVERPDGSNFTLKIRSTKLEDSAMYFCASATEAGPNTEAFFGQGTRLTVV.

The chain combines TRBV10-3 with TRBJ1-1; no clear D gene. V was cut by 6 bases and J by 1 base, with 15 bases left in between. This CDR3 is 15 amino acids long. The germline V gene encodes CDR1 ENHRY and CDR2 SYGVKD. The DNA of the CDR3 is TGTGCCATCAGAGAACACCAAACAGAGAACACTGAAGCTTTCTTT. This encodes CAIREHQTENTEAFF.